The clone carrying this TCR beta chain occurred once. As yet, its antigen is unknown. The protocol was immunoSEQ multiplex PCR, while the TCRdb copy is restricted to in-frame clones and leaves out a portion. The table records some 59,000 clones, 91% of them present only once. The data originate from a study of OX40 agonist ivuxolimab in advanced cancers. Study-wide points: Antigen specificity of clonally expanded peripheral T cells was not established. Among the nonresponders, some also had low normalized T-cell clonal expansion. Both CD4+ and CD8+ T cell populations in blood had undergone clonal expansion by week 6 at 0.1 to 3.0 mg/kg.

The germline V gene has CDR1 MNHNS and CDR2 SASEGT. The CDR3 length is 15 residues. Trimming shortened V by 2 bases and J by 2 bases, and 12 bases separated the two germline ends. This chain uses TRBV6-1 with TRBJ1-1; tentative D call: TRBD1 (5 bases). The source of this sequence is an adult with an advanced solid tumor such as melanoma, head and neck, liver or kidney cancer. Specimen: CD4+ or CD8+ T cells sorted from blood, collected in a trial of the OX40 agonist ivuxolimab. For the CDR3, the DNA is TGTGCCAGCAGTGAAATAGGGGCCCAAAACACTGAAGCTTTCTTT. Translation gives CASSEIGAQNTEAFF.